The 10 T cell receptor beta chains below were found in one sample sequenced in a study of post-analysis software for immune sequencing data. Whole-study results and caveats: Five or six TRBV segments, TRBV5-6, TRBV5-1 and TRBV20-1 among them, were found more frequent in patients than controls.

Unique molecular identifiers had been added to the TCR beta cDNA libraries. TCRdb ran MiXCR on the PCR reads and lists one entry per CDR3 protein. The sample carries about 620,000 distinct CDR3 sequences, roughly two fifths recorded once. These receptors are not linked to any known antigen. Material: blood. Receptor source: a girl under 18 with multiple sclerosis.

A few counts support this clonotype. The chain recombines TRBV12-3 or TRBV12-4 with TRBJ2-7, with D maybe TRBD2 (6 bases). This CDR3 has 14 residues. The germline V and J ends were trimmed by 7 bases and 7 bases, with 20 bases remaining between them. The CDR3, as DNA: TGTGCCAGCACACGCGGGGTCGGCCTTTTTGAGCAGTACTTC. Its protein is CASTRGVGLFEQYF.

This chain uses TRBV25-1 with TRBJ2-7, with D hard to call. CDR3 size: 12 residues. V lost 6 bases and J 7 bases, leaving 13 bases between the germline ends. Germline V gene sequence: CDR1 MGHDK, CDR2 SYGVNS. The DNA of the CDR3 is TGTGCCAGCAGCGCGTGGAGCCAAGAGCAGTACTTC. Amino acids: CASSAWSQEQYF.

The chain carries TRBV6-4 and TRBJ2-1, with 7 bases aligning to TRBD2. The end of the DNA aligns better with TRBJ2-7, so the J call may be wrong. The CDR3 sequence is 15 residues long. Germline values: CDR1 MRHNA, CDR2 SNTAGT. This CDR3 is CASSGSSGSYNEQYF. The CDR3 nucleotides read TGTGCCAGCAGTGGCTCTAGCGGCTCCTACAATGAGCAGTACTTC.

This rearrangement joins TRBV12-3 or TRBV12-4 to TRBJ2-7; D is unresolved. The CDR3 extends over 15 amino acids. V was clipped by 3 bases and J by 2 bases, with 14 bases between them. CDR3 DNA: TGTGCCAGCAGTTTCTCTGCGGAAGACCCCTACGAGCAGTACTTC. Translation gives CASSFSAEDPYEQYF.

V and J are TRBV7-9 and TRBJ2-7; the D call may be TRBD1 or TRBD2 (5 bases each). Germline-derived CDR1 and CDR2 are SEHNR and FQNEAQ (reference sequence). V was shortened by 5 bases and J by 6 bases, with 23 bases between the two germline ends. CDR3 length: 16 residues. The CDR3, as DNA: TGTGCCAGCAGCCCTCAGGGAGCGCTACTAAGAGGCGAGCAGTACTTC. Its protein is CASSPQGALLRGEQYF.

The genes are TRBV12-3 or TRBV12-4 and TRBJ2-7; perhaps TRBD2 as D (6 bases). The tail of the sequence fits TRBJ2-5 better, so the J call may be wrong. The CDR3 totals 15 residues. As DNA, the CDR3 is TGTGCCAGCACCTGGGGGTCGCGCGGGACGGAGACCCAGTACTTC. Translated, it gives CASTWGSRGTETQYF.

This chain uses TRBV5-5 with TRBJ2-6; no definite D call. Per germline, CDR1 SGHKS and CDR2 YYEKEE (reference sequence). Trimming pared 0 bases from V and 2 bases from J, leaving 6 bases between. This CDR3 region has 15 residues. Here the CDR3 reads CASSLAGTGANVLTF. In nucleotides, the CDR3 is TGTGCCAGCAGCTTGGCAGGCACTGGGGCCAACGTCCTGACTTTC.

The chain recombines TRBV4-1 with TRBJ2-2; no clear D. Germline values: CDR1 MGHRA, CDR2 YSYEKL. CDR3 size: 16 residues. V gave up 0 bases and J gave up 2 bases, with 10 bases separating them. The CDR3 sequence is CASSQDQQVNTGELFF. For the CDR3, the DNA is TGCGCCAGCAGCCAAGATCAGCAGGTTAACACCGGGGAGCTGTTTTTT.

This clonotype turned up a few times. The chain couples TRBV10-2 to TRBJ2-3, with D possibly TRBD2 on 6 matching bases. The V gene's germline CDR1 is WSHSY and CDR2 SAAADI. Trimming stripped 2 bases from V and 0 bases from J, with 9 bases between. This CDR3 region has 15 residues. The CDR3 DNA is TGCGCCAGCAGTGAGCCTAGCGTTAGCACAGATACGCAGTATTTT. It specifies CASSEPSVSTDTQYF.

The chain couples TRBV12-3 or TRBV12-4 to TRBJ1-2, with D hard to call. V dropped 4 bases and J dropped 0 bases, with 12 bases sitting between them. The CDR3 covers 15 residues. CDR3 coding DNA: TGTGCCAGCAGTTCCGACGGTTTAGCTAACTATGGCTACACCTTC. It encodes CASSSDGLANYGYTF.